This T cell receptor beta chain derives from a study of T-cell reconstitution after alpha-beta-depleted transplantation in children. This CDR3 has 14 residues. The V and J ends lost 7 bases and 2 bases, in that order; junction bases with no gene match: 6. This clonotype was observed a few times. TCRbeta library preparation incorporated unique molecular identifiers. TCRdb fed the PCR reads into MiXCR, producing one record per CDR3 protein. The repertoire includes approximately 520,000 distinct CDR3 sequences, approximately 10% of them detected once, and 14% sits in the top ten. The source was PBMCs, mostly from graft donor cells, collected 180 days after TCRalphabeta/CD19-depleted stem cell transplant. The chain links TRBV12-3 or TRBV12-4 to TRBJ1-2; 8 bases are shared with TRBD1. This clonotype was obtained from a female patient under 10 years old who had a stem cell transplant for aplastic anemia, so the T cells may come from the graft donor. The CDR3 DNA reads as TGTGCCAGCACCACGTGGGACAGGAACTATGGCTACACCTTC. Translated: CASTTWDRNYGYTF.